Each of the 17 T cell receptor beta chains below was sequenced from the same sample in a study of shared clonotypes between healthy human individuals. Profiling relied on immunoSEQ multiplex PCR, and the TCRdb table lists in-frame clones only, not all of them. In the table there are roughly 650,000 clones, around 97% of which are singletons. The sequencing input was naive CD4+ T cells sorted from blood. Documented subset: CD45RA+ positively selected. The receptors were sampled from a woman aged 25 to 45 in good health.

The J gene is TRBJ1-1, the V gene TRBV9; no clear D gene. V gave up 4 bases and J gave up 2 bases, with 12 bases separating them. The CDR3 loop spans 14 amino acids. Germline CDR1 and CDR2: SGDLS and YYNGEE. The CDR3 loop is CASSQNLGNTEAFF. Here the CDR3 DNA reads TGTGCCAGCAGCCAGAACCTAGGAAACACTGAAGCTTTCTTT.

In DNA form, the CDR3 reads TGTGCCAGCAGTTTATACAGCTGGGGCTACACCTTC. Its translation is CASSLYSWGYTF. The V and J genes are TRBV28 and TRBJ1-2; D unclear. V lost 1 base to trimming and J lost 8 bases, with 8 bases between them. This CDR3 region has 12 residues. The germline CDR1 and CDR2 sequences are MDHEN and SYDVKM.

The chain is built from TRBV7-2 and TRBJ1-1; D is ambiguous. The CDR3 covers 14 residues. The germline V gene has CDR1 SGHTA and CDR2 FQGNSA. The V gene lost 5 bases and the J gene lost 2 bases, with 12 bases spanning the gap. CDR3 coding DNA: TGTGCCAGCAGCACCGGGGTGTTCAACACTGAAGCTTTCTTT. This gives the protein CASSTGVFNTEAFF.

The chain has TRBV7-2 and TRBJ2-2; 7 positions match TRBD2. The CDR3 runs to 13 residues. In germline, CDR1 is SGHTA, CDR2 FQGNSA. V dropped 3 bases and J dropped 8; count of bases not matched to a gene: 3. The CDR3 protein is CASSLAGAGELFF. CDR3 sequence (DNA): TGTGCCAGCAGCTTGGCGGGAGCTGGGGAGCTGTTTTTT.

This clone showed up just a few times. The chain is built from TRBV13 and TRBJ2-5; 8 bases map to TRBD1. Germline V gene data show CDR1 as PRHDT and CDR2 as FYEKMQ (reference sequence). V shed 4 bases and J 3 bases; nucleotides not matched to a gene: 4. The CDR3 sequence is 14 residues long. In DNA form, the CDR3 reads TGTGCCAGCAGCTACCTGGACAGGGAAGAGACCCAGTACTTC. It translates to CASSYLDREETQYF. The full variable domain, rest sourced from reference TRBV13 and TRBJ2-5, is AAGVIQSPRHLIKEKRETATLKCYPIPRHDTVYWYQQGPGQDPQFLISFYEKMQSDKGSIPDRFSAQQFSDYHSELNMSSLELGDSALYFCASSYLDREETQYFGPGTRLLVL.

The chain joins TRBV28 to TRBJ1-4, with 7 bases aligning to TRBD1. The germline gives CDR1 MDHEN, CDR2 SYDVKM. V lost 3 bases to trimming and J lost 8 bases; unmatched junction nucleotides: 9. This CDR3 region has 15 residues. This chain's CDR3 is CASSFRQGLGEKLFF. In DNA, the CDR3 is TGTGCCAGCAGTTTCCGACAGGGATTAGGAGAAAAACTGTTTTTT.

The chain carries TRBV5-4 and TRBJ2-7; TRBD1 agrees at 8 bases. After removal of 7 bases from V and 6 bases from J, the junction contained 9 bases not matched to a gene. There are 13 residues in the CDR3. The germline V gene has CDR1 SGHNT and CDR2 YYREEE (reference sequence). The CDR3 DNA is TGTGCCAGCGGCCGACAGGGGCCCCTCGAGCAGTACTTC. Translation: CASGRQGPLEQYF. The full variable domain, completed using reference TRBV5-4 and TRBJ2-7, is ETGVTQSPTHLIKTRGQQVTLRCSSQSGHNTVSWYQQALGQGPQFIFQYYREEENGRGNFPPRFSGLQFPNYSSELNVNALELDDSALYLCASGRQGPLEQYFGPGTRLTVT.

The rearrangement uses TRBV27 and TRBJ2-7; 11 bases map to TRBD2. From germline, CDR1 is MNHEY and CDR2 SMNVEV (reference sequence). CDR3 length: 16 amino acids. V shed 5 bases, J shed 2 bases, and the junction held 8 bases outside the gene matches. In DNA, the CDR3 is TGTGCCAGCAGTGACCGTCAACTAGCGGGAGCCTACGAGCAGTACTTC. As protein: CASSDRQLAGAYEQYF.

The chain uses TRBV6-5 and TRBJ1-1; unclear D gene. The germline CDR1 and CDR2 sequences are MNHEY and SVGAGI. V gave up 2 bases and J gave up 1 base, with 8 bases separating them. This CDR3 has 14 amino acids. DNA of the CDR3: TGTGCCAGCAGTTACGGGGTCGCGAACACTGAAGCTTTCTTT. This sequence encodes CASSYGVANTEAFF.

This rearrangement joins TRBV28 to TRBJ2-7; 8 bases match TRBD2. J was trimmed by 5 bases and V by 6 bases; bases with no gene match: 9. From germline, CDR1 is MDHEN and CDR2 SYDVKM. The CDR3 has 14 residues. For the CDR3, the DNA is TGTGCCAGCAGGGGGACTAGTCCTATCCACGAGCAGTACTTC. Translated: CASRGTSPIHEQYF.

The chain employs TRBV2 and TRBJ1-5; D is unresolved. There are 15 residues in the CDR3. Trimming took 3 bases from V and 5 from J, leaving 14 bases between them. The germline CDR1 and CDR2 sequences are SNHLY and FYNNEI. The CDR3 reads CASSDSTPSYQPQHF. The DNA for the CDR3 is TGTGCCAGCAGTGATTCGACACCATCTTATCAGCCCCAGCATTTT.

This chain connects TRBV10-3 to TRBJ2-1; D possibly corresponds to TRBD1 (5 bases). V dropped 7 bases and J dropped 8 bases, with 18 bases sitting between them. CDR3 length: 14 amino acids. CDR1 is ENHRY and CDR2 is SYGVKD in the germline V gene. CDR3 bases: TGTGCCATCATTTCAGGGCGGATTGGTGATGAGCAGTTCTTC. It encodes CAIISGRIGDEQFF.

V is TRBV13 and J is TRBJ2-3; TRBD2 matches at 12 bases. V lost 4 bases, J lost 4 bases, and 15 bases stayed unmatched. Germline values: CDR1 PRHDT, CDR2 FYEKMQ (reference sequence). This CDR3 spans 19 amino acids. CDR3 amino acids: CASSSGQFMTSGRADTQYF. The CDR3 DNA reads TGTGCCAGCAGCTCGGGACAGTTCATGACTAGCGGGAGAGCAGATACGCAGTATTTT. Full variable domain (missing parts from reference TRBV13 and TRBJ2-3): AAGVIQSPRHLIKEKRETATLKCYPIPRHDTVYWYQQGPGQDPQFLISFYEKMQSDKGSIPDRFSAQQFSDYHSELNMSSLELGDSALYFCASSSGQFMTSGRADTQYFGPGTRLTVL.

This clone has just a few counts. The same CDR3 is also encoded by other DNA sequences in this sample. Here the CDR3 DNA reads TGCAGTGCGGCGGGGAACACTGAAGCTTTCTTT. Its translation: CSAAGNTEAFF. The V and J genes are TRBV20-1 and TRBJ1-1; no clear D. Between the trimmed V and J ends, which lost 6 bases and 1 base, there was a span of 6 bases. Germline CDR1 DFQATT, CDR2 SNEGSKA (reference sequence). CDR3 size: 11 residues.

The rearrangement links TRBV28 to TRBJ2-7; no definite D call. Germline lookup yields CDR1 MDHEN and CDR2 SYDVKM. The V and J ends lost 1 base and 5 bases respectively, with 3 bases between them. CDR3 length equals 11 residues. The CDR3 spells CASSLFHEQYF. CDR3 nucleotide sequence: TGTGCCAGCAGTTTATTCCACGAGCAGTACTTC.

The chain is built from TRBV18 and TRBJ2-5, with TRBD1 identical over 11 bases. The CDR3 is made up of 18 amino acids. Losses at the gene ends were 3 bases for V and 5 bases for J; bases not matched to a gene: 14. CDR1 KGHSH and CDR2 LQKENI come from the germline V gene. This CDR3 is CASSPPRTGQGEEETQYF. The CDR3 DNA follows: TGTGCCAGCTCACCGCCCCGAACGGGACAGGGGGAAGAGGAGACCCAGTACTTC. The full variable domain, completed using reference TRBV18 and TRBJ2-5, is NAGVMQNPRHLVRRRGQEARLRCSPMKGHSHVYWYRQLPEEGLKFMVYLQKENIIDESGMPKERFSAEFPKEGPSILRIQQVVRGDSAAYFCASSPPRTGQGEEETQYFGPGTRLLVL.

J is TRBJ2-5 and V is TRBV19; 12 bases are shared with TRBD2. The length of the CDR3 is 18 residues. V lost 5 bases and J lost 5; bases outside the gene matches: 15. CDR1 and CDR2 (germline): LNHDA, SQIVND (reference sequence). CDR3 coding DNA: TGTGCCAGTAGTCTCGGCCGGGCTAGCGGGAGGGCCCTTGAGACCCAGTACTTC. It codes for CASSLGRASGRALETQYF.